A selection of T cell receptor beta chains follows, all from one sample in a study of blood T cell repertoires in COVID-19. Assay: immunoSEQ multiplex PCR; the TCRdb copy retains only in-frame clones and omits some. The data show about 330,000 clones, approximately 85% seen once. Sequencing was done on a sample of peripheral blood. The receptors were gathered from a human donor in a cohort sampled during active COVID-19. CDR3s include the opening cysteine and the closing phenylalanine or tryptophan.

v_call	j_call	cdr3_aa
TRBV7-8	TRBJ1-3	CASSPPLYPSSGNTIYF
TRBV4-2	TRBJ2-1	CASSQGTGHNEQFF
TRBV7-8	TRBJ2-3	CASSAVAGAITDTQYF
TRBV9	TRBJ2-1	CASSFSMSSYNEQFF
TRBV27	TRBJ2-7	CASSLSGGPSYEQYF
TRBV7-9	TRBJ1-2	CASISTGTGGDYTF
TRBV5-1	TRBJ1-6	CASSGGQGEYSPLHF
TRBV18	TRBJ2-1	CASSQSDNFYNEQFF
TRBV5-1	TRBJ1-2	CASSLTTANYGYTF
TRBV27	TRBJ1-1	CASSDSPGTENTEAFF
TRBV7-2	TRBJ2-6	CASSLKGTGISGANVLTF
TRBV11-2	TRBJ2-7	CASSLYRTSGGEQYF
TRBV6-4	TRBJ2-3	CASSDEGSSTDTQYF
TRBV30	TRBJ2-6	CAWDRALSGANVLTF
TRBV10-2	TRBJ2-3	CASSYSAGGTDTQYF
TRBV27	TRBJ1-1	CASSSLPGTGGTEAFF
TRBV6-6	TRBJ1-5	CASSYSSPIQPQHF
TRBV6-2/TRBV6-3	TRBJ2-1	CASSPLGFWQFF
TRBV12-3/TRBV12-4	TRBJ1-1	CASSWGGRAAFF
TRBV5-1	TRBJ1-2	CASSLETLGYGYTF
TRBV3-1/TRBV3-2	TRBJ2-7	CASSQDSRGEQYF
TRBV5-1	TRBJ1-2	CASSLVSGTGLDGYTF
TRBV27	TRBJ1-2	CASSLSGGARGYTF
TRBV27	TRBJ2-1	CASSWDTTYNEQFF
TRBV27	TRBJ1-2	CASSLLVGGGGYTF
TRBV7-3	TRBJ2-3	CASSLSTSTDTQYF
TRBV6-5	TRBJ2-3	CASSGGQGSTDTQYF
TRBV6-5	TRBJ2-7	CASSYTRDRVGYEQYF
TRBV27	TRBJ2-3	CASTPRSAVDTQYF
TRBV5-5	TRBJ1-5	CASGHSPGQGSNQPQHF
TRBV7-3	TRBJ1-6	CASRLQGRNSPLHF
TRBV30	TRBJ1-1	CAWSVWTGTTEAFF
TRBV29-1	TRBJ1-1	CSVARQGLNTEAFF
TRBV14	TRBJ1-2	CASSHRTGRNYGYTF
TRBV5-1	TRBJ1-6	CASSPSGGGDSPLHF
TRBV6-1	TRBJ2-7	CASSERGPSYEQYF
TRBV24-1	TRBJ1-2	CATSDPRTGAGYTF
TRBV2	TRBJ2-7	CAMGQTGEQYF
TRBV6-5	TRBJ1-2	CASSSLQGFDYGYTF
TRBV5-6	TRBJ1-5	CASSFQGNQPQHF
TRBV24-1	TRBJ1-1	CATGPGQGANTEAFF
TRBV19	TRBJ2-3	CASRLQGAGPDTQYF
TRBV3-1/TRBV3-2	TRBJ2-7	CASSQGQAPGEQYF
TRBV9	TRBJ2-1	CASSVASGGFSYNEQFF
TRBV7-9	TRBJ2-7	CASTNRDSPYEQYF
TRBV3-1/TRBV3-2	TRBJ2-7	CASSLRQNEQYF
TRBV15	TRBJ2-3	CATSRDLATGRDTQYF
TRBV3-1/TRBV3-2	TRBJ2-1	CASSQGAGGPGEQFF
TRBV18	TRBJ1-1	CASRYWTGGGMNTEAFF
TRBV4-1	TRBJ2-2	CASSQEFGAGELFF
TRBV5-6	TRBJ2-7	CASSLEQGGRDEQYF
TRBV6-5	TRBJ1-2	CASRTGTGAGYTF
TRBV7-9	TRBJ1-1	CASSSFSVLNTEAFF
TRBV2	TRBJ1-2	CASSGTGPTGYTF